The rows below give T cell receptor beta chains drawn from one sample of a study of shared clonotypes between healthy human individuals. The repertoire was sequenced with immunoSEQ multiplex PCR; TCRdb's copy has only in-frame clones and lacks some. The sample carries millions of clones, 93% recorded once. Sequencing used naive CD4+ T cells from PBMCs. Every receptor here comes from a man younger than 30 in good health. Some clones in this sample may be carry-over from other donors' samples. CDR3s include the opening cysteine and the closing phenylalanine or tryptophan. The D gene is left open where the match is weak. Where a row states a size, it is once, few, many or the class of an expanded clone; other rows omit it.

V gene	J gene	clone size	D gene	CDR3 DNA	CDR3 protein
TRBV5-1	TRBJ2-6	NA	NA	TGCGCCAGCAGCTTGGCCCAGTACTCTGGGGCCAACGTCCTGACTTTC	CASSLAQYSGANVLTF
TRBV28	TRBJ2-7	NA	NA	TGTGCCAGCAGCCCACTGGGAACTCGGTACGAGCAGTACTTC	CASSPLGTRYEQYF
TRBV5-1	TRBJ2-2	NA	NA	TGCGCCAGCAGCTTGTCCCCCGCTAGACAAACTACCGGGGAGCTGTTTTTT	CASSLSPARQTTGELFF
TRBV11-2	TRBJ2-7	once	TRBD1	TGTGCCAGCAGCTTAGGCCCCGGGACAGGGGGCCCCTACGAGCAGTACTTC	CASSLGPGTGGPYEQYF
TRBV9	TRBJ2-4	NA	NA	TGTGCCAGCAGCGTAGGGGCACTAGCCAAAAACATTCAGTACTTC	CASSVGALAKNIQYF
TRBV4-2	TRBJ2-7	NA	TRBD2	TGTGCCAGCAGCCTCCTTCGGGAGGGCGGGAACGAGCAGTACTTC	CASSLLREGGNEQYF
TRBV18	TRBJ2-1	once	TRBD2	TGTGCCAGCTTAAAACCCAATCTAGCGGGAGGGGAATACAATGAGCAGTTCTTC	CASLKPNLAGGEYNEQFF
TRBV28	TRBJ1-2	NA	NA	TGTGCCAGCAGTCCCGCAGGAGGTGCTAACTATGGCTACACCTTC	CASSPAGGANYGYTF
TRBV18	TRBJ2-3	NA	NA	TGTGCCAGCTCACCCGATATACACCGGGGCACAGATACGCAGTATTTT	CASSPDIHRGTDTQYF
TRBV6-5	TRBJ1-2	NA	NA	TGTGCCAGCTCCGGCAGCCTCTATGGCTACACCTTC	CASSGSLYGYTF
TRBV6-4	TRBJ1-2	once	TRBD1	TGTGCCAGCAAGATAACAGGGGAGCCAAGCTACACCTTC	CASKITGEPSYTF
TRBV6-1	TRBJ1-3	NA	NA	TGTGCCAGCAGCGTGGGCCCCTCTGGAAACACCATATATTTT	CASSVGPSGNTIYF
TRBV4-3	TRBJ2-4	NA	NA	TGCGCCAGCAGCCAAGCTAACATTCAGTACTTC	CASSQANIQYF
TRBV18	TRBJ2-5	NA	TRBD1	TGTGCCAGCTCACGAGGGACAGGGCAAGAGACCCAGTACTTC	CASSRGTGQETQYF
TRBV7-2	TRBJ1-1	NA	NA	TGTGCCAGCAGCCGCCGGACAGCCTTGAACACTGAAGCTTTCTTT	CASSRRTALNTEAFF
TRBV7-9	TRBJ2-3	NA	TRBD1	TGTGCCAGCAGTAGGGGGACAGACGCTTCCTCTAGCACAGATACGCAGTATTTT	CASSRGTDASSSTDTQYF
TRBV19	TRBJ1-5	once	NA	TGTGCCAGTAGTATAGTTCGGGGTGGCAATCAGCCCCAGCATTTT	CASSIVRGGNQPQHF
TRBV30	TRBJ2-1	once	TRBD2	TGTGCCGCGGGAGAGGACCCCAATGAGCAGTTCTTC	CAAGEDPNEQFF
TRBV13	TRBJ2-7	NA	TRBD1	TGTGCCAGCAGCCCCGGGACAGGGAGTTCGTACGAGCAGTACTTC	CASSPGTGSSYEQYF
TRBV11-2	TRBJ2-7	NA	NA	TGTGCCAGCAGCTTAGCACCCGGGGATCCCTACGAGCAGTACTTC	CASSLAPGDPYEQYF
TRBV5-1	TRBJ1-1	NA	NA	TGCGCCAGCAGGGATCCGGTCGGAGGCACTGAAGCTTTCTTT	CASRDPVGGTEAFF
TRBV18	TRBJ2-1	NA	TRBD1	TGTGCCAGCTCACCACAAATGACAGGGGCCCTTTACAATGAGCAGTTCTTC	CASSPQMTGALYNEQFF
TRBV9	TRBJ2-1	once	NA	TGTGCCAGCAGCCCCGTCCCTAGCTCCTACAATGAGCAGTTCTTC	CASSPVPSSYNEQFF
TRBV2	TRBJ2-1	NA	NA	TGTGCCAGTCCAGAGACGAGCTCCTACAATGAGCAGTTCTTC	CASPETSSYNEQFF
TRBV6-1	TRBJ1-5	NA	NA	TGTGCCAGCGCAGAACGGATTCCGTCGCCCCAGCATTTT	CASAERIPSPQHF
TRBV5-1	TRBJ2-5	once	TRBD2	TGCGCCAGCAGCCCGGGACTAGCGGGAGCCCGGGAGACCCAGTACTTC	CASSPGLAGARETQYF
TRBV5-1	TRBJ2-5	NA	NA	TGCGCCAGCAGCTTCTCCGGGAGAAGAGGAGGGCAAGAGACCCAGTACTTC	CASSFSGRRGGQETQYF
TRBV7-8	TRBJ2-7	NA	NA	TGTGCCAGCAGCTCCCAGGCCCCAGGGGTCGCCTACGAGCAGTACTTC	CASSSQAPGVAYEQYF
TRBV5-6	TRBJ1-2	NA	TRBD1	TGTGCCAGCAGCTTTAAGGACAGGGGGCGTTTAAGCGGCTACACCTTC	CASSFKDRGRLSGYTF
TRBV11-2	TRBJ1-1	NA	NA	TGTGCCAGCAGCCAAACCCGGGGAAACACTGAAGCTTTCTTT	CASSQTRGNTEAFF
TRBV30	TRBJ1-6	NA	TRBD1	TGTGCCTCCCCCGGGACAGGGGGCGTAGATTCACCCCTCCACTTT	CASPGTGGVDSPLHF
TRBV30	TRBJ1-1	NA	NA	TGTGCCTGGAGTGTATATCATGTTGGAAGGGCTGAAGCTTTCTTT	CAWSVYHVGRAEAFF
TRBV10-3	TRBJ1-3	NA	TRBD1	TGTGCCATCAGTGCCCGGACGGGACAGGGGGTAGGAAACACCATATATTTT	CAISARTGQGVGNTIYF
TRBV29-1	TRBJ2-2	NA	TRBD2	TGCAGCGCAGGTGGGCTAGCGGGAGGAAACACCGGGGAGCTGTTTTTT	CSAGGLAGGNTGELFF
TRBV15	TRBJ1-2	NA	NA	TGTGCCACCAGCAGAGAAGGGCCAGGGGTCGGGGGCTACACCTTC	CATSREGPGVGGYTF
TRBV2	TRBJ2-1	NA	TRBD2	TGTGCCAGCGAGTTACTAGCGGCATTACATACTGAGCAGTTCTTC	CASELLAALHTEQFF
TRBV6-1	TRBJ2-1	once	NA	TGTGCCAGCAGTGATATGTCAGGGATGTACAATGAGCAGTTCTTC	CASSDMSGMYNEQFF
TRBV6-1	TRBJ2-1	NA	NA	TGTGCCAGCAGTTCCACCGTGACTGGAAGGTTCTTC	CASSSTVTGRFF
TRBV7-7	TRBJ2-5	NA	NA	TGTGCCAGCAGCCCCGGAGGGGGCCGATGGGACCAGTACTTC	CASSPGGGRWDQYF
TRBV7-8	TRBJ2-7	NA	NA	TGTGCCAGCAGCTTAGCCGGGACGGACGAGCAGTACTTC	CASSLAGTDEQYF
TRBV10-3	TRBJ1-2	NA	TRBD1	TGTGCCATCAGTGTTCAGGGGGCCCCTAAGGGCTACACCTTC	CAISVQGAPKGYTF
TRBV1	TRBJ2-2	NA	NA	TGCACCAGCAGCCAAGGTCTTGATCGAGGACCATTGAACACCGGGGAGCTGTTTTTT	CTSSQGLDRGPLNTGELFF